Sequencing of this T cell receptor beta chain was carried out in a study of regulatory T cells in long-lasting Graves disease. Study results and caveats: Favoring TRBV28, TRBJ1-2 and TRBJ2-5 was a feature seen in persistent disease.

To make TCR beta libraries, researchers used iRepertoire HTBI primers and Arm-PCR of CDR3 regions. TCRdb called the multiplex PCR reads again in MiXCR, with one record for every CDR3 protein. Of some 460,000 distinct CDR3 sequences listed, around 16% are singletons. Germline V gives CDR1 DFQATT, CDR2 SNEGSKA (reference sequence). Unmatched junction bases numbered 8, after V lost 0 bases and J lost 5 bases. The CDR3 contains 16 residues. Time point in this sample: newly diagnosed GD, antithyroid drugs for less than 3 months. The TCR library was made from RNA extracted from PBMCs. This clonotype appeared many times. Its antigen is still unknown. These sequences were also reported in another study, on T cells in Graves' hyperthyroidism and ophthalmopathy. From that report: RT-PCR in the first round (using the HTBI primer set) targeted the TCR CDR3. Blood also contained most expanded thyroid clonotypes above 0.001. In simple terms, a model built on 13 V-J features told ophthalmopathy apart from stable hyperthyroidism.

The chain carries TRBV20-1 and TRBJ2-1, with TRBD2 identical over 9 bases. Sequenced material: peripheral blood mononuclear cells (PBMCs), taken at new diagnosis, from a patient treated with antithyroid drugs. The sequence came from a man aged 35-49 years with Graves disease. CDR3 in amino acids: CSARDAGLAPNNEQFF. As DNA, the CDR3 is TGCAGTGCTAGAGACGCCGGACTAGCGCCCAACAATGAGCAGTTCTTC.